These 12 T cell receptor beta chains share one sample of origin, sequenced in a study of cytomegalovirus exposure and HLA in healthy donors. The PCR contained 60 Vbeta and 13 Jbeta primers. Sequenced by immunoSEQ multiplex PCR; TCRdb stores in-frame clones only, minus some. Of 100,000 or so clones in the sample, around 75% were seen once. The sequencing sample was made of PBMCs. The origin of the receptors is a woman aged 18 to 35 in good health and CMV-seropositive.

This chain uses TRBV4-2 with TRBJ2-2; 11 bases align to TRBD2. Trimming cost V 1 base and J 6 bases; bases outside gene matches: 1. This CDR3 spans 15 amino acids. Per the germline V gene, CDR1 is LGHNA and CDR2 is YNFKEQ. CDR3 residues: CASSQVAGGPGELFF. The CDR3 DNA follows: TGTGCCAGCAGCCAAGTAGCGGGAGGGCCCGGGGAGCTGTTTTTT.

This chain connects TRBV7-8 to TRBJ2-2, with a weak D call TRBD1 (6 bases). Trimming pared 1 base from V and 0 bases from J, leaving 9 bases between. Germline V gene data show CDR1 as SGHVS and CDR2 as FQNEAQ. CDR3 length: 16 residues. The CDR3: CASSLVNRANTGELFF. CDR3 coding DNA: TGTGCCAGCAGCTTAGTTAACAGGGCGAACACCGGGGAGCTGTTTTTT.

The chain recombines TRBV11-1 with TRBJ2-7, with a possible D match to TRBD2 (6 bases). The CDR3 sequence is 14 residues long. The V end lost 5 bases, the J end lost 1 base, and 12 bases lay between the germline ends. Germline V lookup: CDR1 SGHAT, CDR2 FQDESV (reference sequence). The CDR3 protein is CASSRDFSSYEQYF. DNA for the CDR3: TGTGCCAGCAGCCGGGACTTTAGTTCCTACGAGCAGTACTTC.

The chain couples TRBV5-4 to TRBJ2-7, with D perhaps TRBD2 (6 bases). Germline assignment: CDR1 SGHNT and CDR2 YYREEE (reference sequence). Trimming left V 4 bases short and J 6 bases short, with 23 bases between. The CDR3 consists of 16 residues. In DNA form, the CDR3 reads TGTGCCAGCAGCCCCCAAGGGCCCCGGGAGAGGGGCGAGCAGTACTTC. It yields the protein CASSPQGPRERGEQYF.

This clone was recorded only once. The V call is TRBV6-5, the J call TRBJ1-2; TRBD1 is a possible D gene (5 bases). The CDR3 runs 15 residues. Deletions cut 4 bases from V and 3 bases from J, with 15 bases between. Germline V gene data show CDR1 as MNHEY and CDR2 as SVGAGI. The CDR3 DNA reads as TGTGCCAGCAGTTCGAACAGGAACTCATACTATGGCTACACCTTC. Its protein is CASSSNRNSYYGYTF.

This clone was detected a few times. The V and J genes are TRBV4-1 and TRBJ2-3, with TRBD2 matching over 14 bases. The CDR3 spans 16 residues. V dropped 2 bases and J dropped 9; count of bases not matched to a gene: 7. Germline V gene sequence: CDR1 MGHRA, CDR2 YSYEKL. As DNA, the CDR3 is TGCGCCAGCAGCCAATCCCAGACTAGCGGGAGGGACACGCAGTATTTT. This encodes CASSQSQTSGRDTQYF.

J is TRBJ2-1 and V is TRBV6-5, with 8 positions matching TRBD1. The V and J ends lost 0 bases and 7 bases, in that order; junction bases with no gene match: 5. Germline CDR1 MNHEY, CDR2 SVGAGI. This CDR3 has 15 residues. CDR3 amino acids: CASSYSWTGKNEQFF. CDR3 DNA sequence: TGTGCCAGCAGTTACTCCTGGACAGGGAAGAATGAGCAGTTCTTC.

This chain joins TRBV9 and TRBJ2-5; D possibly corresponds to TRBD2 (5 bases). V gave up 0 bases and J gave up 5 bases, with 14 bases separating them. The CDR3 contains 15 residues. CDR1 is SGDLS, CDR2 YYNGEE, per germline. The CDR3: CASSVGGAHRETQYF. CDR3 in DNA: TGTGCCAGCAGCGTAGGGGGAGCCCACCGGGAGACCCAGTACTTC.

V is TRBV14 and J is TRBJ2-2; TRBD2 is a possible D gene (7 bases). V was trimmed by 0 bases and J by 6 bases, leaving 11 bases between them. The CDR3 loop spans 15 amino acids. Per germline, CDR1 SGHDN and CDR2 FVKESK. The DNA for the CDR3 is TGTGCCAGCAGCCAAGATCGGGGGGCCCCCGGGGAGCTGTTTTTT. Translated, it gives CASSQDRGAPGELFF.

The V call is TRBV7-2, the J call TRBJ1-1; 8 nucleotides match TRBD1. Germline V gene data show CDR1 as SGHTA and CDR2 as FQGNSA. J was trimmed by 1 base and V by 5 bases; bases with no gene match: 6. The CDR3 is 15 amino acids. The CDR3 reads CASSPAGTGNTEAFF. For the CDR3, the DNA is TGTGCCAGCAGCCCCGCCGGGACAGGGAACACTGAAGCTTTCTTT.

The V call is TRBV30, the J call TRBJ1-4, with TRBD1 as a possible D gene (5 bases). This CDR3 region has 15 residues. The germline V gene has CDR1 GTSNPN and CDR2 SVGIG (reference sequence). V lost 3 bases and J lost 7, with 18 bases in between. CDR3 sequence: CAWSGLLGGSEKLFF. In DNA form, the CDR3 reads TGTGCCTGGAGCGGGTTGTTGGGGGGGAGTGAAAAACTGTTTTTT.

This chain joins TRBV6-5 and TRBJ1-6, with 9 bases matching TRBD1. The CDR3 has 16 amino acids. Per the germline V gene, CDR1 is MNHEY and CDR2 is SVGAGI. V gave up 2 bases and J gave up 4 bases; unmatched junction bases: 3. The CDR3 region has the DNA TGTGCCAGCAGTTACAGGGGGACAGGGTATAATTCACCCCTCCACTTT. Translated, it gives CASSYRGTGYNSPLHF.